This T cell receptor (beta chain) was captured in a study of cytomegalovirus exposure and HLA in healthy donors. The wider study: The same platform was used for the approximately 120 validation repertoires as for the approximately 610 first-cohort repertoires, as reported in a later analysis. General study points: CMV antigen specificity of a few CMV-associated chains was confirmed in vitro. The authors listed some 150 TCR beta chains as cytomegalovirus-associated.

Libraries were prepared by immunoSEQ multiplex PCR; TCRdb keeps only in-frame clonotypes and omits some of them. The table lists around 350,000 clones, just over 85% of them singletons. Worth noting for this clone: As yet, its antigen is unknown.

In germline, CDR1 is LNHDA, CDR2 SQIVND (reference sequence). This CDR3 region has 16 residues. Trimming took 4 bases from V and 6 from J; bases not matched to a gene: 12. This TCR was recovered from a woman in her late teens or twenties in good health and CMV-seronegative. Material: PBMCs. V and J are TRBV19 and TRBJ1-5; TRBD1 matches 7 bases. The CDR3 DNA is TGTGCCAGTAGTACCCTCAGACAGGGTGTAGGTCAGCCCCAGCATTTT. It yields the protein CASSTLRQGVGQPQHF.